These 17 T cell receptor beta chains originate from one sample sequenced in a study of graft-versus-host responses after intestinal transplantation. Libraries were prepared by immunoSEQ multiplex PCR; TCRdb keeps only in-frame clonotypes and omits some of them. The sample includes tens of thousands of clones, about 94% of them seen just once. Their cognate antigens are unknown. The sequenced sample was unstimulated CD8+ T cells sorted from spleen or lymph node cells, obtained before intestinal transplant. The receptors here all came from a human donor who received an intestinal transplant.

This clone was counted between two and nine times. The chain is built from TRBV27 and TRBJ2-7, with no clear D. Germline V gene sequence: CDR1 MNHEY, CDR2 SMNVEV (reference sequence). The length of the CDR3 is 14 residues. V lost 4 bases to trimming and J lost 6 bases, with 16 bases between them. CDR3 protein: CASSSTYSRPEQYF. CDR3 bases: TGTGCCAGCAGTTCCACCTACAGTCGTCCCGAGCAGTACTTC.

The chain uses TRBV7-3 and TRBJ2-2, with 11 bases fitting TRBD2. Germline V lookup: CDR1 SGHTA, CDR2 FQGTGA. This CDR3 has 17 residues. V lost 2 bases and J lost 1; bases outside the gene matches: 3. The CDR3 region is CASSLLAGGLNTGELFF. Written as DNA, the CDR3 is TGTGCCAGCAGCTTACTAGCGGGAGGCCTGAACACCGGGGAGCTGTTTTTT.

Details on this clone: Other DNA sequences in this specimen translate into the identical CDR3. V and J are TRBV7-6 and TRBJ1-6, with a possible D match to TRBD1 (6 bases). CDR3 length: 16 residues. The germline V gene has CDR1 SGHVS and CDR2 FNYEAQ. V lost 6 bases and J 5 bases, leaving 17 bases between the germline ends. CDR3 sequence reads: CASSSGWGPNNSPLHF. The CDR3 coding sequence is TGTGCCAGCAGTTCAGGCTGGGGGCCGAATAATTCACCCCTCCACTTT.

This clone has a single count. The J gene is TRBJ2-7, the V gene TRBV7-9; TRBD2 matches at 7 bases. CDR3 length equals 17 residues. Losses at the gene ends were 1 base for V and 2 bases for J; bases not matched to a gene: 11. Per the germline V gene, CDR1 is SEHNR and CDR2 is FQNEAQ (reference sequence). CDR3 region: CASSLGGTWTRPYEQYF. Written as DNA, the CDR3 is TGTGCCAGCAGCTTAGGGGGGACCTGGACTAGACCCTACGAGCAGTACTTC.

The chain's CDR3 is CASRAPGHLNGYTF. The CDR3 region has the DNA TGTGCCAGCAGGGCCCCCGGGCACTTAAATGGCTACACCTTC. The gene calls are TRBV27 and TRBJ1-2; D ambiguous. Germline values: CDR1 MNHEY, CDR2 SMNVEV (reference sequence). This CDR3 region has 14 residues. Trimming pared 6 bases from V and 6 bases from J, leaving 17 bases between.

The chain joins TRBV7-9 to TRBJ2-7, with D perhaps matching TRBD1 (6 bases). There are 13 residues in the CDR3. V was clipped by 5 bases and J by 3 bases, with 11 bases between them. Per the germline V gene, CDR1 is SEHNR and CDR2 is FQNEAQ (reference sequence). The DNA of the CDR3 is TGTGCCAGCAGCGGAAAACAGGGCTACGAGCAGTACTTC. Protein sequence: CASSGKQGYEQYF.

J is TRBJ1-2 and V is TRBV4-3; D is ambiguous. Trimming took off 3 bases at V and 6 bases at J, with 5 bases between the two ends. CDR1 is LGHNA, CDR2 YSLEER, per germline. The CDR3 has 11 amino acids. CDR3 amino acids: CASSHGDGYTF. The CDR3 coding sequence is TGCGCCAGCAGCCATGGAGATGGCTACACCTTC.

Comments on this clone: One end of the junction fails to match germline, which may point to a read error. The chain joins TRBV5-3 to TRBJ2-5, with TRBD2 identical over 7 bases. TRBV5-3 is an open reading frame, and its role is uncertain. The CDR3 is made up of 14 amino acids. Here the CDR3 reads CASSLAGEAETQYF. CDR3 nucleotide sequence: TGTGCCAGCAGCTTGGCGGGAGAGGCGGAGACCCAGTACTTC.

The chain combines TRBV15 with TRBJ2-1; 7 bases map to TRBD2. Germline CDR1 LNHNV, CDR2 YYDKDF (reference sequence). The CDR3 is 17 residues long. V was clipped by 5 bases and J by 0 bases; unmatched bases: 10. CDR3 coding DNA: TGTGCCACCAGCGGTGGATTTACGGGGGGCTCCTACAATGAGCAGTTCTTC. Its translation: CATSGGFTGGSYNEQFF.

This chain joins TRBV7-9 and TRBJ2-7; D unclear. Germline V gene data show CDR1 as SEHNR and CDR2 as FQNEAQ (reference sequence). The CDR3 runs 15 residues. The V gene lost 4 bases and the J gene lost 2 bases, with 15 bases spanning the gap. CDR3 residues: CASSSPTRTPYEQYF. CDR3 nucleotides: TGTGCCAGCAGCTCCCCGACACGAACCCCCTACGAGCAGTACTTC.

This chain links TRBV5-5 with TRBJ1-1; TRBD1 might be the D (5 bases). This CDR3 has 13 amino acids. The V gene's germline CDR1 is SGHKS and CDR2 YYEKEE (reference sequence). The V and J ends lost 1 base and 1 base respectively, with 5 bases between them. CDR3 in DNA: TGTGCCAGCAGCTTGACAGGGAACACTGAAGCTTTCTTT. It is translated as CASSLTGNTEAFF. The full variable domain, in which reference TRBV5-5 and TRBJ1-1 provide the parts outside the CDR3, is DAGVTQSPTHLIKTRGQQVTLRCSPISGHKSVSWYQQVLGQGPQFIFQYYEKEERGRGNFPDRFSARQFPNYSSELNVNALLLGDSALYLCASSLTGNTEAFFGQGTRLTVV.

The chain is built from TRBV27 and TRBJ1-6; D perhaps matches TRBD1 (6 bases). Germline CDR1 is MNHEY and CDR2 is SMNVEV (reference sequence). The CDR3 covers 17 residues. V was trimmed by 2 bases and J by 6 bases, leaving 17 bases between them. CDR3 residues: CASSLGSGHRSNSPLHF. The CDR3 DNA follows: TGTGCCAGCAGTTTAGGCTCGGGACACCGATCTAATTCACCCCTCCACTTT.

The chain links TRBV4-1 to TRBJ2-2, with 8 nucleotides matching TRBD2. The germline CDR1 and CDR2 sequences are MGHRA and YSYEKL. Trimming took 4 bases from V and 4 from J; bases not matched to a gene: 14. The CDR3 spans 18 residues. DNA for the CDR3: TGCGCCAGCAGCCCTACATATAGCGGGATATATTCCACCGGGGAGCTGTTTTTT. The encoded protein is CASSPTYSGIYSTGELFF.

The chain carries TRBV5-1 and TRBJ2-7; 8 bases fit TRBD2. Germline CDR1 is SGHRS and CDR2 is YFSETQ. CDR3 length: 14 amino acids. Trimming took 3 bases from V and 3 from J; bases not matched to a gene: 5. As DNA, the CDR3 is TGCGCCAGCAGCTATAGCGGGGTTAGCTACGAGCAGTACTTC. Protein: CASSYSGVSYEQYF.

This clone was seen a single time. The V gene is TRBV7-9, the J gene TRBJ2-1, with no clear D. The germline V gene has CDR1 SEHNR and CDR2 FQNEAQ (reference sequence). Trimming took off 1 base at V and 5 bases at J, with 6 bases between the two ends. This CDR3 comprises 13 residues. DNA of the CDR3: TGTGCCAGCAGCTTAGGGGTAGACAATGAGCAGTTCTTC. Translation gives CASSLGVDNEQFF.

The chain carries TRBV11-1 and TRBJ1-1; no definite D call. CDR3 size: 13 residues. V lost 0 bases and J lost 6, with 8 bases in between. The germline gives CDR1 SGHAT, CDR2 FQDESV (reference sequence). CDR3 amino acids: CASSLAVAAEAFF. The CDR3 DNA follows: TGTGCCAGCAGCTTAGCAGTGGCTGCTGAAGCTTTCTTT.

The rearrangement links TRBV7-6 to TRBJ2-1; 9 nucleotides agree with TRBD2. The ends lost 2 bases at V and 8 bases at J; junction bases unmatched: 13. CDR3 length: 17 residues. CDR1 is SGHVS, CDR2 FNYEAQ, per germline. CDR3 DNA: TGTGCCAGCAGCTTACGGGCGGGAGGGCCCTCTGGGTATGAGCAGTTCTTC. Its translation: CASSLRAGGPSGYEQFF.